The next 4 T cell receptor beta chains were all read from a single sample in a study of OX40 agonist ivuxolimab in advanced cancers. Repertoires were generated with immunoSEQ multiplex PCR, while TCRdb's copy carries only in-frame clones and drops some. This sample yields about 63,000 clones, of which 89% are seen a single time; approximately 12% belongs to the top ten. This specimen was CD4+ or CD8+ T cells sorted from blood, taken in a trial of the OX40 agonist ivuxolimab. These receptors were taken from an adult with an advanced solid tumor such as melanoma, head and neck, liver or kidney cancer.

CDR3 in DNA: TGTGCCAGTACCATGAGGGCCGCCGGGGAGCTGTTTTTT. As protein: CASTMRAAGELFF. V gene TRBV19 combines with J gene TRBJ2-2; D perhaps matches TRBD2 (5 bases). This CDR3 is built from 13 residues. The V end was cut by 7 bases, the J end by 6 bases, with 12 bases between. Germline V CDR1 and CDR2: LNHDA, SQIVND (reference sequence).

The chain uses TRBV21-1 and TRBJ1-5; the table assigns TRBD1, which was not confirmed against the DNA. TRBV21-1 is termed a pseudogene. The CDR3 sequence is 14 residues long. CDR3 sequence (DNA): TGTGCCAGCAGCGCCCCAGGGGCAGGTCAGCCCCAGCATTTT. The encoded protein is CASSAPGAGQPQHF.

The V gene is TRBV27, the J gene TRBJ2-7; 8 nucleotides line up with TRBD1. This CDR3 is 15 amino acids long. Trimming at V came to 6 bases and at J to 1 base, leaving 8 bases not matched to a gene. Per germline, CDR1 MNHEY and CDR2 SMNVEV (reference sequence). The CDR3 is CASRTTGGSSYEQYF. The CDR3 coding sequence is TGTGCCAGCAGAACTACAGGGGGTTCGTCCTACGAGCAGTACTTC.

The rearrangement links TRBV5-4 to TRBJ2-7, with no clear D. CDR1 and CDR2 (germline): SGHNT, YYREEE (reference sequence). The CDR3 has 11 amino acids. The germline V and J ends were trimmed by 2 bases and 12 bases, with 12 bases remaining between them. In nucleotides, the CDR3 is TGTGCCAGCAGCTTCGACTCGCGGAGGTACTTC. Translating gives CASSFDSRRYF.